Reported below is one TCR beta chain. The data originate from a study of blood T cell repertoires in COVID-19. Original handling: Reference gene primer amplification gave estimated nucleated cell counts. Sequencing was performed with immunoSEQ multiplex PCR; in TCRdb, only in-frame clones are kept and a portion is missing. The V and J calls and clone size come from that table; D and trimming were worked out from the DNA. The sample shows hundreds of thousands of clones, 88% of them seen only once. Two negative PCRs, clearance, or symptom resolution had been documented for recovered Cohort 3 donors. Germline CDR1 LNHDA, CDR2 SQIVND (reference sequence). The J segment lost 7 bases and the V segment lost 7 bases, leaving 15 bases of the junction unmatched. This CDR3 comprises 16 residues.

The sequenced sample was PBMCs or T cells enriched from blood (not recorded which). This clonotype was sampled from a woman between 45 and 65 years old who had recovered from COVID-19. The chain recombines TRBV19 with TRBJ1-2, with TRBD1 identical over 10 bases. CDR3 bases: TGTGCCAGTACCTCCCAGGGGCGACAGGGGGCGGTTGGCTACACCTTC. It specifies CASTSQGRQGAVGYTF.